These 26 T cell receptor beta chains were all obtained from the same sample, sequenced in a study of shared clonotypes between healthy human individuals (dated by TCRdb to about 2020). Libraries came from the immunoSEQ multiplex PCR assay. TCRdb provides this immuneACCESS table in a form limited to in-frame rearrangements. Some clones are lacking; in checked studies, under half of them reflect an unresolved V gene, and why the rest are absent is not known. Here the sample has fewer than 200,000 clones; roughly 93% occur a single time. Approximately 0.07% of the sample rests with the top ten. Sequenced material: naive CD4+ T cells sorted from blood. Interpreted using the paper, the cell subset or site label stands for: CD45RA+ positively selected. The receptors come from a woman in her 30s in good health.

The chain employs TRBV5-1 and TRBJ2-1, with 7 bases matching TRBD1. Germline lookup yields CDR1 SGHRS and CDR2 YFSETQ. V lost 4 bases, J lost 7 bases, and 5 bases stayed unmatched. This CDR3 spans 13 amino acids. CDR3 coding DNA: TGCGCCAGCAGCGGGGACAGCTTAAATGAGCAGTTCTTC. Its protein product is CASSGDSLNEQFF.

This clone was detected only once. The chain uses TRBV27 and TRBJ2-3; TRBD1 or TRBD2 may be the D gene (5 bases each). V dropped 3 bases and J dropped 3 bases, with 10 bases sitting between them. The germline V gene has CDR1 MNHEY and CDR2 SMNVEV (reference sequence). This CDR3 is built from 14 residues. The chain's CDR3 is CASSFLWGTDTQYF. CDR3 in DNA: TGTGCCAGCAGTTTTTTATGGGGGACAGATACGCAGTATTTT.

This chain joins TRBV28 and TRBJ1-4, with D uncertain. Germline assignment: CDR1 MDHEN and CDR2 SYDVKM. V was shortened by 2 bases and J by 4 bases, with 5 bases between the two germline ends. This CDR3 is 13 amino acids long. This chain's CDR3 is CASSLGVNEKLFF. The CDR3 DNA follows: TGTGCCAGCAGTTTAGGTGTTAATGAAAAACTGTTTTTT.

Here the CDR3 reads CASSYSSRGMGETQYF. Here the CDR3 DNA reads TGTGCCAGCAGTTACTCGTCTCGGGGGATGGGGGAGACCCAGTACTTC. The rearrangement uses TRBV6-5 and TRBJ2-5; possible D gene TRBD2, 6 bases. With 0 bases removed from V and 5 bases from J, the gap between germline ends came to 16 bases. Germline V gene data show CDR1 as MNHEY and CDR2 as SVGAGI. CDR3 length: 16 residues.

The count of this clone is one. The chain combines TRBV10-3 with TRBJ2-7; D is perhaps TRBD1 (5 bases). Per germline, CDR1 ENHRY and CDR2 SYGVKD. This CDR3 is 16 amino acids long. V was trimmed by 3 bases and J by 2 bases, leaving 17 bases between them. CDR3 region: CAISDPTKTVAYEQYF. CDR3 nucleotides: TGTGCCATCAGTGACCCCACTAAGACAGTAGCCTACGAGCAGTACTTC.

This clone was seen just once. The V and J genes are TRBV7-8 and TRBJ2-7, with a possible D match to TRBD2 (6 bases). CDR1 and CDR2 (germline): SGHVS, FQNEAQ. CDR3 size: 19 residues. The ends were cut back, 2 bases at V and 2 bases at J, with 25 bases in the middle. The CDR3 DNA follows: TGTGCCAGCAGCTTACGATATATGCGTCGGGGGACTCCGGCCTACGAGCAGTACTTC. Amino acids: CASSLRYMRRGTPAYEQYF.

This clone was picked up one time. The chain employs TRBV4-1 and TRBJ2-5; no clear D gene. The J call may be wrong; the DNA end is better matched by TRBJ2-7. The CDR3 extends over 15 amino acids. Germline V lookup: CDR1 MGHRA, CDR2 YSYEKL. CDR3 residues: CASSQHFKGSYEQYF. The CDR3 DNA reads as TGCGCCAGCAGCCAACATTTCAAGGGCTCCTACGAGCAGTACTTC.

The V gene is TRBV11-2, the J gene TRBJ2-5, with 7 bases fitting TRBD2. V lost 2 bases to trimming and J lost 1 base; unmatched junction nucleotides: 4. The CDR3 totals 15 residues. In germline, CDR1 is SGHAT, CDR2 FQNNGV. The CDR3 bases are TGTGCCAGCAGCTTACAGCCTAGCGGCCAAGAGACCCAGTACTTC. Its translation is CASSLQPSGQETQYF. The whole variable domain, remainder taken from reference TRBV11-2 and TRBJ2-5, is EAGVAQSPRYKIIEKRQSVAFWCNPISGHATLYWYQQILGQGPKLLIQFQNNGVVDDSQLPKDRFSAERLKGVDSTLKIQPAKLEDSAVYLCASSLQPSGQETQYFGPGTRLLVL.

The rearrangement links TRBV5-8 to TRBJ2-5; a weak D match, TRBD2 (6 bases). Matching the DNA end better, TRBJ2-7 makes the J call doubtful. CDR1 SGHTS and CDR2 YDEGEE come from the germline V gene. This CDR3 is built from 12 residues. CDR3 in DNA: TGTGCCAGCAGCCGTCACGGGGGCGAGCAGTACTTC. Amino acid sequence: CASSRHGGEQYF.

Notes on this clone: Mismatch with germline at one junction end may stem from a read error. J is TRBJ2-5 and V is TRBV5-4; D tentatively reads TRBD1 or TRBD2 (5 bases each). The CDR3 covers 12 residues. Germline V CDR1 and CDR2: SGHNT, YYREEE (reference sequence). This CDR3 is CASSLEGTVGDF. In DNA, the CDR3 is TGTGCCAGCAGCTTGGAGGGGACGGTCGGAGACTTC.

The chain couples TRBV11-2 to TRBJ2-2; weak D call: TRBD2 (6 bases). The germline V gene has CDR1 SGHAT and CDR2 FQNNGV. The V and J ends lost 2 bases and 1 base respectively, with 11 bases between them. The CDR3 loop spans 16 amino acids. The CDR3 DNA follows: TGTGCCAGCAGCTTAATGGGTAGCGGGAACACCGGGGAGCTGTTTTTT. Its protein product is CASSLMGSGNTGELFF.

The V and J genes are TRBV13 and TRBJ2-7, with D possibly being TRBD2 (7 bases). V was shortened by 5 bases and J by 2 bases, with 13 bases between the two germline ends. CDR3 length: 14 residues. Germline lookup yields CDR1 PRHDT and CDR2 FYEKMQ (reference sequence). In DNA, the CDR3 is TGTGCCAGCAGCCGGACGGGGGGCCCCTACGAGCAGTACTTC. The encoded protein is CASSRTGGPYEQYF.

V and J are TRBV20-1 and TRBJ2-5; D is unresolved. The DNA end is a closer match to TRBJ2-7, so the J assignment may be wrong. Germline V gene lookup returns CDR1 DFQATT and CDR2 SNEGSKA (reference sequence). This CDR3 has 11 residues. The CDR3 region has the DNA TGCAGTGGCAACACTGCCTACGAGCAGTACTTC. Protein product: CSGNTAYEQYF.

V is TRBV14 and J is TRBJ2-5; D not resolved. The germline V and J ends were trimmed by 0 bases and 1 base, with 6 bases remaining between them. This CDR3 contains 14 residues. Germline values: CDR1 SGHDN, CDR2 FVKESK. CDR3 bases: TGTGCCAGCAGCCAAGATTGGCTCCAAGAGACCCAGTACTTC. As protein: CASSQDWLQETQYF.

DNA for the CDR3: TGTGCCAGTAGTATAGATATAGGGCGGGAATCCGGGGAGCTGTTTTTT. Protein sequence: CASSIDIGRESGELFF. V gene TRBV19 combines with J gene TRBJ2-2; D is perhaps TRBD2 (6 bases). CDR3 length: 16 residues. Trimming took off 0 bases at V and 6 bases at J, with 14 bases between the two ends. Germline lookup yields CDR1 LNHDA and CDR2 SQIVND (reference sequence).

This chain connects TRBV5-1 to TRBJ2-7; 7 nucleotides align to TRBD1. Germline-derived CDR1 and CDR2 are SGHRS and YFSETQ. CDR3 length: 15 residues. The V and J ends lost 1 base and 3 bases, in that order; junction bases with no gene match: 7. CDR3 sequence: CASSLSTGEGYEQYF. Here the CDR3 DNA reads TGCGCCAGCAGCTTGTCAACAGGGGAAGGCTACGAGCAGTACTTC.

This clone was observed a few times. The chain combines TRBV18 with TRBJ1-2; 8 bases are a match to TRBD1. The trim removed 3 bases at V and 7 bases at J, leaving 4 bases unmatched. Germline CDR1 is KGHSH and CDR2 is LQKENI. The length of the CDR3 is 13 residues. The CDR3 spells CASSPTGAVGYTF. CDR3 sequence (DNA): TGTGCCAGCTCACCGACAGGGGCGGTTGGCTACACCTTC.

V gene TRBV27 combines with J gene TRBJ2-7, with 11 bases aligning to TRBD2. This CDR3 region has 15 residues. V trimming: 3 bases; J trimming: 0 bases; junction bases outside the gene matches: 1. Looked up from germline, CDR1 is MNHEY and CDR2 is SMNVEV (reference sequence). CDR3 DNA: TGTGCCAGCAGTTTTAGCGGGAGGGCCTCCTACGAGCAGTACTTC. Encoded protein: CASSFSGRASYEQYF.

This rearrangement joins TRBV5-1 to TRBJ1-1; tentative D call: TRBD1 (5 bases). The CDR3 spans 15 residues. The germline V and J ends were trimmed by 4 bases and 2 bases, with 15 bases remaining between them. Per the germline V gene, CDR1 is SGHRS and CDR2 is YFSETQ. The chain's CDR3 is CASSVTGNPNTEAFF. In DNA, the CDR3 is TGCGCCAGCAGCGTAACAGGTAATCCTAACACTGAAGCTTTCTTT. The full variable domain, its missing parts supplied by reference TRBV5-1 and TRBJ1-1, is KAGVTQTPRYLIKTRGQQVTLSCSPISGHRSVSWYQQTPGQGLQFLFEYFSETQRNKGNFPGRFSGRQFSNSRSEMNVSTLELGDSALYLCASSVTGNPNTEAFFGQGTRLTVV.

The chain uses TRBV27 and TRBJ2-1; D is possibly TRBD2 (5 bases). Trimming shortened V by 5 bases and J by 6 bases, and 5 bases separated the two germline ends. CDR1 is MNHEY and CDR2 is SMNVEV in the germline V gene (reference sequence). The CDR3 is 11 residues long. The CDR3 DNA follows: TGTGCCAGCAGTGAGGGCAATGAGCAGTTCTTC. It translates to CASSEGNEQFF.

The chain employs TRBV7-6 and TRBJ2-2; 7 bases are shared with TRBD2. This CDR3 has 14 amino acids. The germline gives CDR1 SGHVS, CDR2 FNYEAQ. Germline trimming cut 5 bases from V and 5 bases from J; bases unmatched to any gene: 5. The CDR3 sequence: CASSPGRGTGELFF. In nucleotides, the CDR3 is TGTGCCAGCAGCCCGGGGAGGGGTACCGGGGAGCTGTTTTTT. The full variable domain, rest sourced from reference TRBV7-6 and TRBJ2-2, is GAGVSQSPRYKVTKRGQDVALRCDPISGHVSLYWYRQALGQGPEFLTYFNYEAQQDKSGLPNDRFSAERPEGSISTLTIQRTEQRDSAMYRCASSPGRGTGELFFGEGSRLTVL.

In this sample, this clone turned up a few times. This chain connects TRBV6-1 to TRBJ1-3; D might be TRBD1 (5 bases). Trimming removed 6 bases from V and 4 bases from J, with 10 bases in between. Germline-derived CDR1 and CDR2 are MNHNS and SASEGT. This CDR3 has 13 residues. CDR3 coding DNA: TGTGCCAGCAGAACGGGACTCGGAAACACCATATATTTT. It specifies CASRTGLGNTIYF.

The chain recombines TRBV5-1 with TRBJ2-5; D uncertain. TRBJ2-7 matches the DNA end more closely, so the J call is doubtful. This CDR3 region has 14 residues. Germline assignment: CDR1 SGHRS and CDR2 YFSETQ. CDR3 protein: CASSLGQPAHEQYF. The CDR3 coding sequence is TGCGCCAGCAGCTTGGGCCAACCTGCCCACGAGCAGTACTTC.

The chain joins TRBV4-1 to TRBJ1-4; a weak D match, TRBD1 (5 bases). V lost 1 base to trimming and J lost 3 bases, with 12 bases between them. Germline-derived CDR1 and CDR2 are MGHRA and YSYEKL. This CDR3 has 16 residues. This CDR3 reads CASSQVGGTPNEKLFF. DNA for the CDR3: TGCGCCAGCAGCCAAGTCGGGGGTACACCTAATGAAAAACTGTTTTTT.

As DNA, the CDR3 is TGTGCCAGCTCATCTCGAACAGGGGCAGGGACTGAAGCTTTCTTT. It is translated as CASSSRTGAGTEAFF. The gene calls are TRBV18 and TRBJ1-1; 7 bases agree with TRBD1. V lost 5 bases, J lost 5 bases, and 11 bases stayed unmatched. This CDR3 contains 15 residues. The germline V gene encodes CDR1 KGHSH and CDR2 LQKENI.

This chain links TRBV27 with TRBJ2-7, with a possible D match to TRBD1 (6 bases). V was clipped by 4 bases and J by 6 bases, with 19 bases between them. There are 15 residues in the CDR3. Per germline, CDR1 MNHEY and CDR2 SMNVEV (reference sequence). CDR3 loop: CASSSGTGRGREQYF. The CDR3 DNA is TGTGCCAGCAGTTCGGGCACAGGGAGAGGGCGCGAGCAGTACTTC.